The 12 T cell receptor beta chains in this list originate from one sample, sequenced in a study of vaccination effects on CD4 cells after COVID-19. Measured with immunoSEQ multiplex PCR; TCRdb has only the in-frame clones, and not every one. The sample includes 55,000 to 75,000 clones, under 75% seen only once; the top ten take roughly 3.9%. After expansion with viral peptide pools in the ViraFEST assay, antigen-specific CD4+ T cells were sequenced. With about 9 days of culture completed, CD4+ T cells were isolated. The vaccine recipients had no prior SARS-CoV-2 infection, with negative nucleocapsid antibodies. No antigen is known for these receptors. Sequenced material: CD4+ T cells from PBMCs cultured with HCoV-OC43 spike peptides, taken before COVID-19 vaccination. Subset denoted: HCoV-OC43 spike overlapping peptide pool stimulation. These TCRs come from a human donor who received a COVID-19 vaccine.

J is TRBJ1-2 and V is TRBV10-3, with 7 bases matching TRBD1. With V trimmed by 11 bases and J by 1 base, 4 bases remained unmatched. CDR1 is ENHRY and CDR2 is SYGVKD in the germline V gene. The CDR3 contains 12 residues. The DNA for the CDR3 is TGTGCCCATAGACAGGGTAACTATGGCTACACCTTC. Its translation is CAHRQGNYGYTF.

This clone turned up a few times. Other DNA sequences in this sample translate to the same CDR3. The chain combines TRBV7-9 with TRBJ1-1; D is unresolved. V was trimmed by 3 bases and J by 1 base, leaving 6 bases between them. Germline values: CDR1 SEHNR, CDR2 FQNEAQ (reference sequence). CDR3 length: 13 residues. Here the CDR3 DNA reads TGTGCCAGCAGCTTGAACGGGAACACTGAAGCTTTCTTT. It is translated as CASSLNGNTEAFF.

The CDR3 nucleotides read TGTGCCAGCAGTAAGAGGGGGCTCGATGGCTACACCTTC. It is translated as CASSKRGLDGYTF. The chain recombines TRBV6-2 or TRBV6-3 with TRBJ1-2; TRBD1 aligns across 7 bases. V was pared by 5 bases and J by 6 bases, with 6 bases of the junction left unmatched. Germline V lookup: CDR1 MNHEY, CDR2 SVGEGT. This CDR3 has 13 amino acids.

The CDR3 sequence: CASSPPPGQRSSGANVLTF. The CDR3 nucleotides are TGTGCCAGCAGTCCTCCCCCAGGACAACGGAGCTCTGGGGCCAACGTCCTGACTTTC. This rearrangement joins TRBV6-6 to TRBJ2-6; tentatively, D is TRBD1 (5 bases). Germline V gene data show CDR1 as MNHNY and CDR2 as SVGAGI (reference sequence). The CDR3 runs to 19 residues. V gave up 5 bases and J gave up 0 bases, with 20 bases separating them.

The gene calls are TRBV6-2 or TRBV6-3 and TRBJ2-4; a weak D match, TRBD1 (8 bases). The CDR3 has 14 residues. Per the germline V gene, CDR1 is MNHEY and CDR2 is SVGEGT. V lost 5 bases, J lost 7 bases, and 15 bases lay in between. CDR3 sequence: CASSRAQGGNIQYF. CDR3 DNA: TGTGCCAGCAGTAGGGCACAGGGGGGGAACATTCAGTACTTC.

The rearrangement uses TRBV7-9 and TRBJ1-2; tentative D call: TRBD1 (5 bases). Between the trimmed V and J ends, which lost 3 bases and 0 bases, there was a span of 14 bases. The CDR3 runs to 16 residues. Germline-derived CDR1 and CDR2 are SEHNR and FQNEAQ (reference sequence). The CDR3 here is CASSLGGDGANYGYTF. Written as DNA, the CDR3 is TGTGCCAGCAGCTTGGGGGGGGACGGAGCTAACTATGGCTACACCTTC.

This clone has a single count. The gene calls are TRBV6-5 and TRBJ2-1, with unresolved D. Germline V lookup: CDR1 MNHEY, CDR2 SVGAGI. Trimming shortened V by 8 bases and J by 4 bases, and 6 bases separated the two germline ends. This CDR3 has 11 amino acids. CDR3 nucleotides: TGTGCCAGCGGGAAATACAATGAGCAGTTCTTC. Amino acids: CASGKYNEQFF.

The chain is built from TRBV7-2 and TRBJ1-4; D is perhaps TRBD1 (5 bases). CDR3 length equals 12 residues. Per the germline V gene, CDR1 is SGHTA and CDR2 is FQGNSA. V lost 5 bases and J lost 8, with 9 bases in between. CDR3 protein: CASSPKGEKLFF. In DNA form, the CDR3 reads TGTGCCAGCAGCCCGAAGGGGGAAAAACTGTTTTTT.

CDR3 protein: CAWSVLQGYGYTF. The CDR3 DNA is TGTGCCTGGAGTGTATTACAGGGCTATGGCTACACCTTC. J is TRBJ1-2 and V is TRBV30, with D tentatively TRBD1 (6 bases). Germline values: CDR1 GTSNPN, CDR2 SVGIG (reference sequence). The ends were cut back, 0 bases at V and 4 bases at J, with 9 bases in the middle. This CDR3 comprises 13 residues.

The CDR3 DNA follows: TGTGCCAGCAGCGTATACGGGACCGGGGAGCTGTTTTTT. It encodes CASSVYGTGELFF. V gene TRBV9 combines with J gene TRBJ2-2; no clear D. In germline, CDR1 is SGDLS, CDR2 YYNGEE. CDR3 size: 13 residues. V dropped 1 base and J dropped 5 bases, with 6 bases sitting between them.

This clone is a singleton in its sample. The chain employs TRBV2 and TRBJ1-4; 9 nucleotides align to TRBD1. V dropped 3 bases and J dropped 7; count of bases not matched to a gene: 6. The CDR3 totals 15 residues. The germline gives CDR1 SNHLY, CDR2 FYNNEI. This chain's CDR3 is CASSEAGTGTEKLFF. In nucleotides, the CDR3 is TGTGCCAGCAGTGAGGCCGGGACAGGGACTGAAAAACTGTTTTTT.

The rearrangement links TRBV2 to TRBJ1-1; D might be TRBD1 (5 bases). In germline, CDR1 is SNHLY, CDR2 FYNNEI. The CDR3 totals 13 residues. Trimming pared 8 bases from V and 0 bases from J, leaving 10 bases between. The CDR3 nucleotides are TGTGCCAGCGCACGGGGACTGAACACTGAAGCTTTCTTT. Protein sequence: CASARGLNTEAFF.